Sequencing of this T cell receptor beta chain was carried out in a study of cytomegalovirus exposure and HLA in healthy donors. As for the study in general: Out of around 360 genotyped donors, 81% belonged to the Caucasian-associated ancestry cluster.

The V gene lost 4 bases and the J gene lost 3 bases, with 10 bases spanning the gap. The germline gives CDR1 SQVTM, CDR2 ANQGSEA. The CDR3 extends over 12 amino acids. In the case of this clone: What it binds is unknown.

With 60 Vbeta and 13 Jbeta primers, the PCR was carried out. The data were produced by immunoSEQ multiplex PCR, yet TCRdb's version contains in-frame clones alone and is incomplete. The sample lists some 180,000 clones, roughly 79% occurring once. Points from the study as a whole: Being productive about 87% or about 30% of the time was typical of most TCR beta V segments in an earlier analysis. The investigators catalogued some 160 TCR beta chains as cytomegalovirus-associated.

The sample consisted of PBMCs. The chain couples TRBV29-1 to TRBJ2-7; unclear D gene. The TCR originated in a young man in good health and CMV-seronegative. CDR3 amino acids: CSVAQSVYEQYF. CDR3 DNA: TGCAGCGTTGCTCAGTCAGTCTACGAGCAGTACTTC.